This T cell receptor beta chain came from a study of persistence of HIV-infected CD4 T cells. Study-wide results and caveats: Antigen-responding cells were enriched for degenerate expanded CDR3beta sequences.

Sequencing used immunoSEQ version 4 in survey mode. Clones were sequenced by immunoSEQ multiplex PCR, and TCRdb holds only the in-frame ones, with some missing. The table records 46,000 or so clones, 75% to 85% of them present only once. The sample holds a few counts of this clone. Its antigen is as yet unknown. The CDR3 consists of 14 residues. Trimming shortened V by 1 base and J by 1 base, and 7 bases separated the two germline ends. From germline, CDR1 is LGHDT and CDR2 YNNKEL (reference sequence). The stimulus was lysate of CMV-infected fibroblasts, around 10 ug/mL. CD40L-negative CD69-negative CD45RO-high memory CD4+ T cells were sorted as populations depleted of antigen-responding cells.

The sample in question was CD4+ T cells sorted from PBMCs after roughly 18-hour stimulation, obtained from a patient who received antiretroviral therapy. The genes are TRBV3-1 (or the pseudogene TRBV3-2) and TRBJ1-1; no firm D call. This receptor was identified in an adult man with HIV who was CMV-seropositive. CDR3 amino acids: CASSQVTANTEAFF. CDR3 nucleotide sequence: TGTGCCAGCAGCCAAGTTACGGCGAACACTGAAGCTTTCTTT.